The subject of this entry is one T cell receptor beta chain. Sequenced by immunoSEQ multiplex PCR; TCRdb stores in-frame clones only, minus some. The sample holds approximately 98,000 clones, over 85% seen once. The source of the sample is a study of T cell responses to AZD1222 COVID-19 vaccine. There are 16 residues in the CDR3. Germline V gene data show CDR1 as ENHRY and CDR2 as SYGVKD. Unmatched junction bases numbered 5, after V lost 0 bases and J lost 1 base. The V call is TRBV10-3, the J call TRBJ1-1, with 7 positions matching TRBD1. Sequenced material: peripheral blood, taken on day 0 of MenACWY control vaccination. This receptor was identified in an adult in good health. The CDR3 protein is CAISESTGAKNTEAFF. The CDR3 region has the DNA TGTGCCATCAGTGAGTCAACAGGGGCTAAGAACACTGAAGCTTTCTTT.